The 29 T cell receptor beta chains presented below share a single source sample, sequenced in a study of circulating and synovial CD4+ cells in juvenile arthritis. Only in-frame clones appear in the TCRdb table, and some are missing; sequencing was by immunoSEQ multiplex PCR. The data show approximately 36,000 clones, over 85% seen once. The sequenced sample consisted of CD4+ T cells from blood. The source is a human donor with juvenile idiopathic arthritis.

The rearrangement uses TRBV18 and TRBJ2-3; TRBD1 agrees at 9 bases. V lost 5 bases, J lost 6 bases, and 6 bases stayed unmatched. The CDR3 consists of 14 residues. Germline CDR1 and CDR2: KGHSH and LQKENI. CDR3 residues: CASSSGTGFDTQYF. In nucleotides, the CDR3 is TGTGCCAGCTCATCCGGGACAGGGTTCGATACGCAGTATTTT.

CDR3 loop: CASSPPNTDRSGQPQHF. CDR3 bases: TGTGCCAGCTCACCCCCCAACACCGACAGGTCGGGTCAGCCCCAGCATTTT. The rearrangement links TRBV18 to TRBJ1-5, with D possibly being TRBD1 (6 bases). V shed 3 bases and J shed 6 bases, with 21 bases lying between them. The germline V gene encodes CDR1 KGHSH and CDR2 LQKENI. The CDR3 runs 17 residues.

This sequence joins TRBV4-1 and TRBJ2-3; D remains unclear. The ends were cut back, 3 bases at V and 3 bases at J, with 7 bases in the middle. In germline, CDR1 is MGHRA, CDR2 YSYEKL. The CDR3 spans 13 residues. Here the CDR3 DNA reads TGCGCCAGCAGCCACCCCCGGACAGATACGCAGTATTTT. Protein product: CASSHPRTDTQYF.

This chain joins TRBV2 and TRBJ2-4, with 8 bases matching TRBD1. This CDR3 is built from 13 residues. The V and J ends lost 5 bases and 8 bases, in that order; junction bases with no gene match: 5. In germline, CDR1 is SNHLY, CDR2 FYNNEI. This CDR3 is CASSQGAGYIQYF. The CDR3 DNA follows: TGTGCCAGCAGTCAGGGGGCGGGATACATTCAGTACTTC.

Note on this clone: Other DNA sequences from this sample encode an identical CDR3 as well. This chain connects TRBV7-9 to TRBJ1-6, with TRBD1 as a possible D gene (5 bases). Between the trimmed V and J ends, which lost 2 bases and 5 bases, there was a span of 13 bases. The CDR3 covers 16 residues. The germline V gene has CDR1 SEHNR and CDR2 FQNEAQ (reference sequence). The CDR3 sequence: CASSLKNQGHNSPLHF. The DNA for the CDR3 is TGTGCCAGCAGCTTAAAGAACCAGGGTCATAATTCACCCCTCCACTTT.

This chain links TRBV29-1 with TRBJ1-2; 7 bases line up with TRBD1. CDR1 is SQVTM and CDR2 is ANQGSEA in the germline V gene. The CDR3 has 10 residues. CDR3 residues: CRQGNYGYTF. DNA of the CDR3: TGCCGACAGGGAAACTATGGCTACACCTTC.

The gene calls are TRBV15 and TRBJ2-7; TRBD2 matches at 9 bases. With 0 bases clipped from V and 1 base from J, the junction kept 1 base outside the gene matches. The CDR3 length is 15 residues. Germline V gene data show CDR1 as LNHNV and CDR2 as YYDKDF (reference sequence). DNA for the CDR3: TGTGCCACCAGCAGAGATCTAGCGGGGTCCTACGAGCAGTACTTC. Amino acids: CATSRDLAGSYEQYF.

The chain combines TRBV7-2 with TRBJ2-2; tentatively, D is TRBD2 (6 bases). Germline-derived CDR1 and CDR2 are SGHTA and FQGNSA. V lost 5 bases and J lost 5, with 15 bases in between. The CDR3 is made up of 15 amino acids. CDR3 nucleotides: TGTGCCAGCAGCCTTTCCGGGGCGGGGACCGGGGAGCTGTTTTTT. It translates to CASSLSGAGTGELFF.

The chain employs TRBV19 and TRBJ2-7; tentatively, D is TRBD2 (6 bases). Germline loops: CDR1 LNHDA, CDR2 SQIVND (reference sequence). Trimming pared 5 bases from V and 0 bases from J, leaving 11 bases between. This CDR3 spans 14 amino acids. CDR3 protein: CASSPGLSSYEQYF. DNA of the CDR3: TGTGCCAGTAGTCCGGGACTGAGCTCCTACGAGCAGTACTTC. Looking up the rest from reference TRBV19 and TRBJ2-7 gives the full variable domain: DGGITQSPKYLFRKEGQNVTLSCEQNLNHDAMYWYRQDPGQGLRLIYYSQIVNDFQKGDIAEGYSVSREKKESFPLTVTSAQKNPTAFYLCASSPGLSSYEQYFGPGTRLTVT.

This chain joins TRBV12-5 and TRBJ2-5, with TRBD2 matching 12 bases. Germline CDR1 and CDR2: LGHNT and FRNRAP. The CDR3 spans 22 residues. With V trimmed by 1 base and J by 4 bases, 22 bases remained unmatched. CDR3 sequence (DNA): TGTGCTAGTGGTTTGGCCCGAAAGTCTAGCGGGGGGGCCTACACTCACCCAGAGACCCAGTACTTC. This gives the protein CASGLARKSSGGAYTHPETQYF.

J is TRBJ2-7 and V is TRBV7-2, with no clear D. The ends were cut back, 3 bases at V and 6 bases at J, with 9 bases in the middle. Germline CDR1 reads SGHTA; CDR2 reads FQGNSA. CDR3 length equals 12 residues. As DNA, the CDR3 is TGTGCCAGCAGCTTTCCCAGGCGCGAGCAGTACTTC. Protein sequence: CASSFPRREQYF.

This sequence joins TRBV9 and TRBJ1-3; D remains unclear. The CDR3 extends over 16 amino acids. Germline V gene sequence: CDR1 SGDLS, CDR2 YYNGEE. V lost 4 bases to trimming and J lost 0 bases, with 14 bases between them. The CDR3 DNA reads TGTGCCAGCAGCCCCACGTCGGGGAGCTCTGGAAACACCATATATTTT. Encoded protein: CASSPTSGSSGNTIYF.

The chain combines TRBV28 with TRBJ2-7, with 9 bases identical to TRBD2. Losses at the gene ends were 6 bases for V and 10 bases for J; bases not matched to a gene: 10. This CDR3 contains 13 residues. Germline CDR1 reads MDHEN; CDR2 reads SYDVKM. The CDR3 DNA sequence: TGTGCCAGCAGCCCTAGTAGCGGGGGAGGTCAGTACTTC. It yields the protein CASSPSSGGGQYF.

This rearrangement joins TRBV7-7 to TRBJ2-3; tentative D call: TRBD2 (6 bases). CDR1 is SSHAT, CDR2 FNYEAQ, per germline (reference sequence). Trimming left V 4 bases short and J 2 bases short, with 13 bases between. This CDR3 has 15 residues. The CDR3 loop reads CASSSAGTSTDTQYF. For the CDR3, the DNA is TGTGCCAGCAGCTCCGCCGGGACTTCCACAGATACGCAGTATTTT.

The chain employs TRBV4-3 and TRBJ2-5; 11 bases agree with TRBD2. The CDR3 extends over 17 amino acids. Trimming at V came to 0 bases and at J to 5 bases, leaving 8 bases not matched to a gene. Germline V gene lookup returns CDR1 LGHNA and CDR2 YSLEER. CDR3 nucleotide sequence: TGCGCCAGCAGCCAAGAGGCTAGCGGGGGGATTGGGGAGACCCAGTACTTC. It encodes CASSQEASGGIGETQYF.

The genes are TRBV19 and TRBJ2-1; perhaps TRBD2 as D (6 bases). V dropped 3 bases and J dropped 0 bases, with 12 bases sitting between them. This CDR3 is 16 amino acids long. CDR1 and CDR2 from the germline V gene are LNHDA and SQIVND (reference sequence). This chain's CDR3 is CASSIGLRSSYNEQFF. CDR3 nucleotides: TGTGCCAGTAGTATCGGACTACGCAGCTCCTACAATGAGCAGTTCTTC.

This chain uses TRBV19 with TRBJ2-7; 10 bases map to TRBD2. The CDR3 has 17 residues. Per germline, CDR1 LNHDA and CDR2 SQIVND (reference sequence). With 4 bases clipped from V and 3 bases from J, the junction kept 12 bases outside the gene matches. The CDR3 DNA reads as TGTGCCAGTAGTACCTCCAGCCTGACTAGCGGGTTCTACGAGCAGTACTTC. Translating it yields CASSTSSLTSGFYEQYF.

V is TRBV7-6 and J is TRBJ1-1; D ambiguous. Germline CDR1 and CDR2: SGHVS and FNYEAQ. The CDR3 is 14 amino acids. The V end lost 0 bases, the J end lost 4 bases, and 9 bases lay between the germline ends. The CDR3 DNA is TGTGCCAGCAGCTTAGCGCAGCGGGGCACTGAAGCTTTCTTT. Its translation: CASSLAQRGTEAFF.

The chain carries TRBV7-9 and TRBJ1-1; D is undetermined. CDR1 SEHNR and CDR2 FQNEAQ come from the germline V gene (reference sequence). V was trimmed by 11 bases and J by 1 base, leaving 17 bases between them. This CDR3 has 14 residues. This chain's CDR3 is CAVRAAEGNTEAFF. The CDR3 DNA reads as TGTGCCGTCCGTGCGGCGGAGGGGAACACTGAAGCTTTCTTT.

The rearrangement links TRBV7-2 to TRBJ1-5; D is perhaps TRBD1 (6 bases). The V gene's germline CDR1 is SGHTA and CDR2 FQGNSA. The CDR3 loop spans 13 amino acids. Deletions cut 5 bases from V and 2 bases from J, with 7 bases between. CDR3 loop: CASSAGGNQPQHF. As DNA, the CDR3 is TGTGCCAGCAGCGCAGGGGGCAATCAGCCCCAGCATTTT.

This rearrangement joins TRBV9 to TRBJ2-3, with 8 positions matching TRBD1. This CDR3 comprises 17 residues. From germline, CDR1 is SGDLS and CDR2 YYNGEE. The V and J ends lost 2 bases and 1 base, in that order; junction bases with no gene match: 9. The CDR3 DNA sequence: TGTGCCAGCAGCGTTATTTCAGGGGGCGGGGGCACAGATACGCAGTATTTT. Residues: CASSVISGGGGTDTQYF.

The chain recombines TRBV5-1 with TRBJ2-3, with 8 positions matching TRBD2. The CDR3 is 17 residues long. Per the germline V gene, CDR1 is SGHRS and CDR2 is YFSETQ. Losses at the gene ends were 4 bases for V and 0 bases for J; bases not matched to a gene: 10. CDR3 loop: CASSPDRGGISTDTQYF. CDR3 nucleotide sequence: TGCGCCAGCAGCCCGGATCGGGGGGGAATTAGCACAGATACGCAGTATTTT. The full variable domain, rest sourced from reference TRBV5-1 and TRBJ2-3, is KAGVTQTPRYLIKTRGQQVTLSCSPISGHRSVSWYQQTPGQGLQFLFEYFSETQRNKGNFPGRFSGRQFSNSRSEMNVSTLELGDSALYLCASSPDRGGISTDTQYFGPGTRLTVL.

This chain joins TRBV7-9 and TRBJ1-6, with TRBD1 identical over 7 bases. V trimming: 3 bases; J trimming: 13 bases; junction bases outside the gene matches: 9. This CDR3 has 14 amino acids. Germline V gene sequence: CDR1 SEHNR, CDR2 FQNEAQ (reference sequence). The DNA of the CDR3 is TGTGCCAGCAGCTTTTCGACAGGGATGGCGCCCCTCCACTTT. Its translation: CASSFSTGMAPLHF.

The chain couples TRBV5-6 to TRBJ2-6; possible D gene TRBD1, 5 bases. From germline, CDR1 is SGHDT and CDR2 YYEEEE. CDR3 length: 13 residues. The germline V and J ends were trimmed by 2 bases and 6 bases, with 6 bases remaining between them. The CDR3 DNA is TGTGCCAGCAGCTTCAGGGCGGCCAACGTCCTGACTTTC. It encodes CASSFRAANVLTF.

The sample holds one count of this clone. The V gene is TRBV5-1, the J gene TRBJ2-2, with TRBD2 matching over 13 bases. V lost 4 bases to trimming and J lost 2 bases; unmatched junction nucleotides: 5. Germline loops: CDR1 SGHRS, CDR2 YFSETQ. The CDR3 consists of 17 residues. In nucleotides, the CDR3 is TGCGCCAGCAGCACGGGGACTAGCGGGATAAACACCGGGGAGCTGTTTTTT. The encoded protein is CASSTGTSGINTGELFF.

This clone has a single count. This sequence joins TRBV30 and TRBJ2-4; TRBD2 aligns across 15 bases. The trim removed 2 bases at V and 3 bases at J, leaving 17 bases unmatched. The CDR3 consists of 21 residues. Germline V gene sequence: CDR1 GTSNPN, CDR2 SVGIG (reference sequence). The CDR3 DNA sequence: TGTGCCTGGAGTCGGTTTCCCCCCGGGACTAGCGGGGGGTCGGTCAAAAACATTCAGTACTTC. Residues: CAWSRFPPGTSGGSVKNIQYF. Together with reference TRBV30 and TRBJ2-4, the CDR3 gives the full variable domain: SQTIHQWPATLVQPVGSPLSLECTVEGTSNPNLYWYRQAAGRGLQLLFYSVGIGQISSEVPQNLSASRPQDRQFILSSKKLLLSDSGFYLCAWSRFPPGTSGGSVKNIQYFGAGTRLSVL.

The chain combines TRBV9 with TRBJ1-6; 9 bases line up with TRBD1. V lost 4 bases, J lost 14 bases, and 16 bases stayed unmatched. The germline CDR1 and CDR2 sequences are SGDLS and YYNGEE. CDR3 length: 16 residues. The CDR3 is CASSPHRTGAVTSLHF. CDR3 DNA: TGTGCCAGCAGCCCTCACCGGACAGGGGCGGTAACATCCCTCCACTTT.

This chain connects TRBV7-9 to TRBJ1-4; 8 bases are shared with TRBD1. The CDR3 is made up of 18 amino acids. Trimming took 4 bases from V and 2 from J; bases not matched to a gene: 12. Germline V gene lookup returns CDR1 SEHNR and CDR2 FQNEAQ (reference sequence). The CDR3 bases are TGTGCCAGCAGCTACAGGGGGTATTTGGTGAGCACTAATGAAAAACTGTTTTTT. Protein product: CASSYRGYLVSTNEKLFF.

The rearrangement uses TRBV10-3 and TRBJ2-5, with D maybe TRBD1 (6 bases). The CDR3 totals 14 residues. Germline V gives CDR1 ENHRY, CDR2 SYGVKD. V was clipped by 11 bases and J by 5 bases, with 21 bases between them. Here the CDR3 DNA reads TGTGCCTCATCAACCTCAGGGGTACGGGAGACCCAGTACTTC. It translates to CASSTSGVRETQYF.